These 15 T cell receptor beta chains share one sample of origin, sequenced in a study of T cell responses to AZD1222 COVID-19 vaccine. TCRdb's table, derived via immunoSEQ multiplex PCR, lists solely in-frame clones and lacks some. The sample contains some 110,000 clones, more than 70% of which appear only once. This specimen consisted of peripheral blood, obtained 28 days after the second AZD1222 dose. These TCRs come from an adult who received the AZD1222 COVID-19 vaccine.

This clone was observed a handful of times. The CDR3 here is CASSPGTRSRETQYF. CDR3 DNA sequence: TGTGCCAGCTCACCCGGGACTAGGTCAAGGGAGACCCAGTACTTC. This rearrangement joins TRBV18 to TRBJ2-5; 8 positions match TRBD2. Germline CDR1 reads KGHSH; CDR2 reads LQKENI. CDR3 length: 15 residues. The ends lost 3 bases at V and 5 bases at J; junction bases unmatched: 8.

The chain joins TRBV25-1 to TRBJ1-1, with TRBD1 as a possible D gene (5 bases). The V end was cut by 4 bases, the J end by 4 bases, with 10 bases between. Germline V gives CDR1 MGHDK, CDR2 SYGVNS. The length of the CDR3 is 13 residues. CDR3 sequence reads: CASSAGRFTEAFF. In DNA form, the CDR3 reads TGTGCCAGCAGTGCGGGACGGTTCACTGAAGCTTTCTTT.

This rearrangement joins TRBV19 to TRBJ2-7; TRBD1 agrees at 10 bases. The CDR3 consists of 15 residues. Looked up from germline, CDR1 is LNHDA and CDR2 is SQIVND (reference sequence). V dropped 4 bases and J dropped 1; count of bases not matched to a gene: 4. The CDR3 loop reads CASSSGQGGSYEQYF. The DNA of the CDR3 is TGTGCCAGTAGTAGCGGACAGGGGGGGTCCTACGAGCAGTACTTC.

This clone showed up just once. This chain uses TRBV7-2 with TRBJ1-1; D is unclear. Germline V lookup: CDR1 SGHTA, CDR2 FQGNSA. This CDR3 has 13 residues. With 5 bases removed from V and 1 base from J, the gap between germline ends came to 8 bases. The CDR3 DNA follows: TGTGCCAGCAGCCCAACAAGGAACACTGAAGCTTTCTTT. Amino acids: CASSPTRNTEAFF.

This clone has just a few counts. The chain joins TRBV28 to TRBJ2-2; perhaps D is TRBD1 or TRBD2 (6 bases each). This CDR3 region has 16 residues. Trimming left V 5 bases short and J 2 bases short, with 15 bases between. Per the germline V gene, CDR1 is MDHEN and CDR2 is SYDVKM. The CDR3 here is CASSPLGGTNTGELFF. For the CDR3, the DNA is TGTGCCAGCAGTCCCCTCGGAGGGACAAACACCGGGGAGCTGTTTTTT.

V and J are TRBV27 and TRBJ2-3; no definite D call. The CDR3 loop spans 15 amino acids. Trimming shortened V by 4 bases and J by 6 bases, and 17 bases separated the two germline ends. The germline gives CDR1 MNHEY, CDR2 SMNVEV (reference sequence). CDR3 in DNA: TGTGCCAGCAGTTCCGGCCCCGATCCAGTTGATACGCAGTATTTT. Protein product: CASSSGPDPVDTQYF.

This clone was seen only once. V and J are TRBV30 and TRBJ1-6; 8 bases line up with TRBD1. The V and J ends lost 3 bases and 7 bases, in that order; junction bases with no gene match: 5. The CDR3 runs to 14 residues. From germline, CDR1 is GTSNPN and CDR2 SVGIG (reference sequence). The CDR3 sequence: CAWRGDRGNSPLHF. DNA of the CDR3: TGTGCCTGGAGGGGCGACAGGGGAAATTCACCCCTCCACTTT.

On this clone itself: One end of the junction is discordant with germline, which a read error may explain. This chain joins TRBV24-1 and TRBJ2-1, with D perhaps assigned TRBD1 or TRBD2 (5 bases each). The CDR3 has 12 amino acids. Germline CDR1 is KGHDR and CDR2 is SFDVKD. For the CDR3, the DNA is TGTGCCACCAGTGCTTTGGGGGATGAGCAGTTCTTC. Amino acids: CATSALGDEQFF.

This clone was found once. Additional DNA sequences in this sample encode the identical CDR3. The CDR3 loop is CASSQDGETQYF. The CDR3 DNA is TGTGCCAGCAGCCAAGATGGGGAGACCCAGTACTTC. The rearrangement links TRBV3-1 (or the pseudogene TRBV3-2) to TRBJ2-5; D not resolved. The germline CDR1 and CDR2 sequences are LGHDT and YNNKEL (reference sequence). Trimming removed 0 bases from V and 5 bases from J, with 4 bases in between. The CDR3 contains 12 residues.

J is TRBJ1-6 and V is TRBV2; D call uncertain. V lost 6 bases to trimming and J lost 7 bases, with 16 bases between them. CDR1 and CDR2 (germline): SNHLY, FYNNEI. This CDR3 region has 15 residues. The CDR3 region is CASRVDSGSNSPLHF. The CDR3 DNA reads TGTGCCAGCAGGGTGGATTCGGGATCGAATTCACCCCTCCACTTT.

This clone was observed once. The gene calls are TRBV10-1 and TRBJ2-2; D is unresolved. Trimming removed 6 bases from V and 4 bases from J, with 18 bases in between. The CDR3 runs to 16 residues. Germline V gives CDR1 WNHNN, CDR2 SYGVQD (reference sequence). This CDR3 is CASSVKGNPTTGELFF. CDR3 DNA: TGCGCCAGCAGCGTTAAAGGGAATCCGACCACCGGGGAGCTGTTTTTT.

The chain has TRBV6-6 and TRBJ2-3; TRBD2 agrees at 9 bases. V was clipped by 3 bases and J by 0 bases; unmatched bases: 4. CDR1 and CDR2 (germline): MNHNY, SVGAGI (reference sequence). This CDR3 has 16 residues. The CDR3, as DNA: TGTGCCAGCAGTTATAGGCTAGCGGGAAGCACAGATACGCAGTATTTT. It encodes CASSYRLAGSTDTQYF.

The V call is TRBV7-2, the J call TRBJ1-2; 8 nucleotides align to TRBD1. The germline gives CDR1 SGHTA, CDR2 FQGNSA. V lost 1 base and J lost 4; bases outside the gene matches: 8. The CDR3 runs 16 residues. The CDR3 region has the DNA TGTGCCAGCAGCTTAGGTGGACAGGGCCCGATCTATGGCTACACCTTC. It translates to CASSLGGQGPIYGYTF.

The gene calls are TRBV19 and TRBJ2-5, with D perhaps matching TRBD1 (7 bases). From germline, CDR1 is LNHDA and CDR2 SQIVND (reference sequence). The length of the CDR3 is 14 residues. Trimming stripped 5 bases from V and 2 bases from J, with 12 bases between. The CDR3 spells CASSQGGRQETQYF. The CDR3 DNA follows: TGTGCCAGTAGTCAGGGGGGCAGGCAAGAGACCCAGTACTTC.

The V and J genes are TRBV4-1 and TRBJ1-4, with 8 bases lining up with TRBD1. The V and J ends lost 0 bases and 6 bases, in that order; junction bases with no gene match: 9. The V gene's germline CDR1 is MGHRA and CDR2 YSYEKL. This CDR3 contains 17 residues. CDR3 bases: TGCGCCAGCAGCCAAGACCCGGGACAGGAAAGGGATGAAAAACTGTTTTTT. Its protein product is CASSQDPGQERDEKLFF.